This T cell receptor (beta chain) comes out of a study of shared clonotypes between healthy human individuals. Findings and caveats of the study: It was observed that 5% to 6% of naive CD4 clonotypes were shared across a handful of donors. The authors sampled blood alone, and tissue repertoires likely differ. Among donors, sharing of clonotypes was expected to be affected by sequencing depth.

To note about this clone: The antigen is unknown.

TCRdb keeps only in-frame clones here, not all; method: immunoSEQ multiplex PCR. Among about 2 million clones, about 95% were seen once, and the ten largest hold 0.85% to 1.2%. Naive CD8 cells, CD45RO-negative and positively selected for CCR7, excluded terminally differentiated effector memory CD45RA+ cells. Healthy HIV-negative adults without recent acute infections or vaccinations served as donors. Trimming at V came to 0 bases and at J to 6 bases, leaving 11 bases not matched to a gene. Per the germline V gene, CDR1 is GTSNPN and CDR2 is SVGIG (reference sequence). The length of the CDR3 is 16 residues.

What was sequenced was naive CD8+ T cells sorted from blood. This clonotype was obtained from a man in his late teens or twenties in good health. The V and J genes are TRBV30 and TRBJ1-5, with 7 bases aligning to TRBD1. This chain's CDR3 is CAWSVSGQVGGQPQHF. Written as DNA, the CDR3 is TGTGCCTGGAGTGTAAGCGGACAGGTAGGCGGTCAGCCCCAGCATTTT.